One sample yielded the 20 T cell receptor beta chains listed below, sequenced in a study of blood T cell repertoires in COVID-19. The assay was immunoSEQ multiplex PCR, and TCRdb's table has in-frame clones only and misses some. The data contain about 170,000 clones, 85% to 90% of them singletons. Sequenced: peripheral blood. All receptors derive from a young man with active or convalescent COVID-19.

This clone was counted ten times or more. V usage is TRBV5-1 and J usage is TRBJ2-1, with 11 bases lining up with TRBD2. CDR3 size: 16 residues. After removal of 3 bases from V and 6 bases from J, the junction contained 8 bases not matched to a gene. Germline assignment: CDR1 SGHRS and CDR2 YFSETQ. CDR3: CASSYSGGADLNEQFF. CDR3 DNA sequence: TGCGCCAGCAGCTATAGCGGGGGGGCCGATCTCAATGAGCAGTTCTTC.

The V and J genes are TRBV12-3 or TRBV12-4 and TRBJ1-5, with TRBD1 matching 8 bases. The length of the CDR3 is 13 residues. The ends lost 3 bases at V and 5 bases at J; junction bases unmatched: 0. For the CDR3, the DNA is TGTGCCAGCAGTTTGGGACAGGATCAGCCCCAGCATTTT. Translated: CASSLGQDQPQHF.

This chain joins TRBV5-4 and TRBJ2-2; TRBD2 aligns across 12 bases. In germline, CDR1 is SGHNT, CDR2 YYREEE (reference sequence). Unmatched junction bases numbered 2, after V lost 4 bases and J lost 1 base. CDR3 length: 16 amino acids. In DNA, the CDR3 is TGTGCCAGCAGCCCGGGACTAGCGGGGAACACCGGGGAGCTGTTTTTT. The encoded protein is CASSPGLAGNTGELFF.

This chain links TRBV9 with TRBJ2-7; D is ambiguous. Between the trimmed V and J ends, which lost 2 bases and 5 bases, there was a span of 5 bases. This CDR3 comprises 11 residues. The germline CDR1 and CDR2 sequences are SGDLS and YYNGEE. The CDR3 DNA sequence: TGTGCCAGCAGCGTCGGAGACGAGCAGTACTTC. Translation: CASSVGDEQYF.

This chain links TRBV7-2 with TRBJ2-7; 10 nucleotides line up with TRBD1. From germline, CDR1 is SGHTA and CDR2 FQGNSA. Unmatched junction bases numbered 8, after V lost 5 bases and J lost 4 bases. The length of the CDR3 is 15 residues. The CDR3 bases are TGTGCCAGCAGCAAGGTTGTGGGACAGGGGTACGAGCAGTACTTC. Amino acid sequence: CASSKVVGQGYEQYF.

The chain links TRBV2 to TRBJ1-2; TRBD1 agrees at 8 bases. This CDR3 has 14 amino acids. Trimming took 6 bases from V and 4 from J; bases not matched to a gene: 7. Germline loops: CDR1 SNHLY, CDR2 FYNNEI. CDR3 DNA: TGTGCCAGCAGGGATCAGGACAGGGTCTATGGCTACACCTTC. Encoded protein: CASRDQDRVYGYTF.

This chain links TRBV24-1 with TRBJ2-3; D is unclear. Per the germline V gene, CDR1 is KGHDR and CDR2 is SFDVKD. The CDR3 extends over 16 amino acids. The germline V and J ends were trimmed by 4 bases and 0 bases, with 13 bases remaining between them. The CDR3 here is CATSDRASVSTDTQYF. DNA for the CDR3: TGTGCCACCAGTGACCGAGCTTCGGTAAGCACAGATACGCAGTATTTT.

The chain has TRBV11-1 and TRBJ1-2, with D maybe TRBD1 (6 bases). Trimming cost V 5 bases and J 4 bases, with 11 bases left between them. CDR1 and CDR2 (germline): SGHAT, FQDESV (reference sequence). CDR3 size: 13 residues. The chain's CDR3 is CASSERGGYGYTF. Here the CDR3 DNA reads TGTGCCAGCAGCGAAAGGGGGGGCTATGGCTACACCTTC.

This sequence joins TRBV6-6 and TRBJ2-7, with a weak D call TRBD1 (5 bases). Trimming cost V 0 bases and J 3 bases, with 12 bases left between them. Germline V gives CDR1 MNHNY, CDR2 SVGAGI (reference sequence). This CDR3 contains 15 residues. The CDR3 region has the DNA TGTGCCAGCAGTTACTCACAGGTCCGGGTCTACGAGCAGTACGTC. It codes for CASSYSQVRVYEQYV.

V and J are TRBV10-1 and TRBJ2-2; TRBD2 aligns across 7 bases. V was pared by 3 bases and J by 0 bases, with 1 base of the junction left unmatched. The CDR3 runs 15 residues. Per germline, CDR1 WNHNN and CDR2 SYGVQD (reference sequence). The CDR3 region is CASSEGTTNTGELFF. The CDR3 region has the DNA TGCGCCAGCAGTGAAGGGACTACGAACACCGGGGAGCTGTTTTTT.

Turning to this clone: At the DNA level, this CDR3 is encoded by other sequences in the same sample as well. This sequence joins TRBV5-1 and TRBJ1-1, with 7 bases matching TRBD1. V shed 4 bases and J 1 base; nucleotides not matched to a gene: 4. This CDR3 is 14 amino acids long. Germline loops: CDR1 SGHRS, CDR2 YFSETQ. The CDR3 loop is CASSLDRANTEAFF. The CDR3 DNA follows: TGCGCCAGCAGCCTTGACAGGGCGAACACTGAAGCTTTCTTT.

The rearrangement joins TRBV5-1 to TRBJ2-2; D is ambiguous. The germline CDR1 and CDR2 sequences are SGHRS and YFSETQ. V was shortened by 2 bases and J by 5 bases, with 4 bases between the two germline ends. The CDR3 totals 12 residues. DNA for the CDR3: TGCGCCAGCAGCTTCAGGACCGGGGAGCTGTTTTTT. Its translation is CASSFRTGELFF.

The chain uses TRBV11-3 and TRBJ2-3; 8 positions match TRBD2. V shed 4 bases and J 1 base; nucleotides not matched to a gene: 1. Germline lookup yields CDR1 SGHNT and CDR2 YENEEA. This CDR3 region has 14 residues. CDR3 protein: CASSSGGGTDTQYF. CDR3 nucleotide sequence: TGTGCCAGCAGCTCGGGGGGGGGCACAGATACGCAGTATTTT.

The V and J genes are TRBV24-1 and TRBJ2-2, with 14 bases fitting TRBD2. CDR1 is KGHDR, CDR2 SFDVKD, per germline. The CDR3 has 15 residues. With V trimmed by 10 bases and J by 11 bases, 11 bases remained unmatched. In DNA form, the CDR3 reads TGTGCCACGTCCCCCAGGACTAGCGGGAGGATAGAGCTGTTTTTT. Its translation is CATSPRTSGRIELFF.

The CDR3 loop is CASSSYRDRGRGTEAFF. Here the CDR3 DNA reads TGTGCCAGCAGCTCCTACCGGGACAGGGGGCGCGGAACTGAAGCTTTCTTT. This chain connects TRBV27 to TRBJ1-1, with 12 bases that match TRBD1. This CDR3 has 17 amino acids. Trimming cost V 6 bases and J 5 bases; bases outside gene matches: 13. Germline V lookup: CDR1 MNHEY, CDR2 SMNVEV (reference sequence).

The rearrangement links TRBV11-3 to TRBJ2-3, with TRBD2 matching over 14 bases. The CDR3 has 17 residues. V shed 5 bases, J shed 3 bases, and the junction held 7 bases outside the gene matches. CDR1 and CDR2 from the germline V gene are SGHNT and YENEEA. For the CDR3, the DNA is TGTGCCAGCAGCAAGACTAGCGGGAGGGCCGGGACAGATACGCAGTATTTT. Its translation: CASSKTSGRAGTDTQYF.

The J gene is TRBJ1-4, the V gene TRBV5-1; 7 bases fit TRBD1. The ends lost 1 base at V and 5 bases at J; junction bases unmatched: 8. Germline CDR1 is SGHRS and CDR2 is YFSETQ. This CDR3 comprises 16 residues. CDR3 DNA: TGCGCCAGCAGCTTGTTCCCCGGGACAGTGAATGAAAAACTGTTTTTT. Encoded protein: CASSLFPGTVNEKLFF.

The rearrangement joins TRBV7-3 to TRBJ2-3; 12 bases match TRBD2. Per the germline V gene, CDR1 is SGHTA and CDR2 is FQGTGA. V trimming: 3 bases; J trimming: 6 bases; junction bases outside the gene matches: 7. This CDR3 region has 16 residues. The CDR3 reads CASSLRLAGVGDTQYF. The CDR3 bases are TGTGCCAGCAGCTTGCGACTAGCGGGAGTAGGGGATACGCAGTATTTT.

The rearrangement uses TRBV27 and TRBJ2-7; no clear D. The V and J ends lost 5 bases and 0 bases respectively, with 5 bases between them. The germline V gene has CDR1 MNHEY and CDR2 SMNVEV (reference sequence). The CDR3 extends over 12 amino acids. This chain's CDR3 is CASSTSSYEQYF. In DNA form, the CDR3 reads TGTGCCAGCAGTACGAGCTCCTACGAGCAGTACTTC.

The chain carries TRBV7-9 and TRBJ2-1; weak D call: TRBD1 (5 bases). CDR3 size: 13 residues. The germline gives CDR1 SEHNR, CDR2 FQNEAQ (reference sequence). V lost 2 bases to trimming and J lost 6 bases, with 8 bases between them. CDR3 sequence reads: CASSLQQANEQFF. The CDR3 DNA sequence: TGTGCCAGCAGCTTACAACAGGCCAATGAGCAGTTCTTC.